This passage covers 5 T cell receptor beta chains from one sample sequenced in a study of tissue T cells after allogeneic stem cell transplantation. Generated by immunoSEQ multiplex PCR, the TCRdb table keeps only in-frame clones and is missing some. The table has thousands of clones, 30% to 35% seen once. Documented time point: mouse harvest day 14 after allogeneic transplant. The graft held 10^6 splenic CD5+ T cells and 10^7 T-cell-depleted bone marrow cells. The specimen was skin. All receptors come from a female BALB/c mouse given C57BL/6 T cells with graft-versus-host disease after an allogeneic hematopoietic cell transplant.

Notes on this clone: Gene names are the mouse ones. The CDR3 end lies 1 residue beyond the end of the read and is filled in from the germline J gene. The chain couples TRBV16 to TRBJ1-2, with 9 bases lining up with TRBD1. Germline V gene lookup returns CDR1 SGHSA and CDR2 FRNQAP. The CDR3 runs to 15 residues. The trim removed 5 bases at V and 0 bases at J, leaving 4 bases unmatched. Partial CDR3 DNA: TGTGCAAGCAGCACCCGACAGGGGGCAAACTCCGACTACACC. Protein product: CASSTRQGANSDYT. The entire CDR3 reads CASSTRQGANSDYTF. The full variable domain, rest sourced from reference TRBV16 and TRBJ1-2, is NAGVIQTPRHKVTGKGQEATLWCEPISGHSAVFWYRQTIVQGLEFLTYFRNQAPIDDSGMPKERFSAQMPNQSHSTLKIQSTQPQDSAVYLCASSTRQGANSDYTFGSGTRLLVI.

This clone rates as medium-sized. Germline and genes here are mouse. The read terminates 1 residue before the CDR3 end, so the remaining end is supplied by the germline J gene. The chain carries TRBV26 and TRBJ1-3; a weak D match, TRBD1 (5 bases). V was trimmed by 2 bases and J by 0 bases, leaving 5 bases between them. Germline CDR1 KGHPV, CDR2 FQNQEV (reference sequence). This CDR3 spans 14 amino acids. The sequenced CDR3 bases are TGTGCCAGCAGTCTGACAGGTTCTGGAAATACGCTCTAT. It is translated as CASSLTGSGNTLY. The full CDR3 reads CASSLTGSGNTLYF.

In this sample, this clone is medium-sized (0.01 to 0.1%). The germline and genes are mouse ones. The CDR3 extends 1 residue past the end of the read, so its final part is completed from the germline J gene. The J gene is TRBJ1-3, the V gene TRBV26; TRBD1 matches 10 bases. CDR1 is KGHPV, CDR2 FQNQEV, per germline (reference sequence). This CDR3 spans 15 amino acids. Losses at the gene ends were 7 bases for V and 3 bases for J; bases not matched to a gene: 6. The sequenced CDR3 bases are TGTGCCAGCACCAGACAGGGGGCGAATGGAAATACGCTCTAT. It specifies CASTRQGANGNTLY. The complete CDR3 protein is CASTRQGANGNTLYF.

As for this clone: All gene names here are mouse names. The read finishes 1 residue shy of the CDR3 end, and the germline J gene is used to complete it. V usage is TRBV31 and J usage is TRBJ2-4; 8 bases align to TRBD2. Germline-derived CDR1 and CDR2 are GKSSPN and SITVG. The CDR3 contains 14 residues. Trimming removed 0 bases from V and 1 base from J; junction bases left unmatched: 0. Here the CDR3 reads CAWSLWGGQNTLYF. The CDR3 bases that were read are TGTGCCTGGAGTCTCTGGGGGGGTCAAAACACCTTGTAC.

By its share, this clone is medium-sized. Gene and germline names: mouse. The CDR3 end falls 1 residue outside the read, so it is completed with the germline J gene. This chain uses TRBV16 with TRBJ2-5; no clear D. Trimming cost V 1 base and J 6 bases, with 8 bases left between them. The CDR3 is made up of 13 amino acids. Germline CDR1 reads SGHSA; CDR2 reads FRNQAP. The chain's CDR3 is CASSLGGGDTQYF. CDR3 DNA (partial): TGTGCAAGCAGCTTAGGGGGAGGGGACACCCAGTAC.